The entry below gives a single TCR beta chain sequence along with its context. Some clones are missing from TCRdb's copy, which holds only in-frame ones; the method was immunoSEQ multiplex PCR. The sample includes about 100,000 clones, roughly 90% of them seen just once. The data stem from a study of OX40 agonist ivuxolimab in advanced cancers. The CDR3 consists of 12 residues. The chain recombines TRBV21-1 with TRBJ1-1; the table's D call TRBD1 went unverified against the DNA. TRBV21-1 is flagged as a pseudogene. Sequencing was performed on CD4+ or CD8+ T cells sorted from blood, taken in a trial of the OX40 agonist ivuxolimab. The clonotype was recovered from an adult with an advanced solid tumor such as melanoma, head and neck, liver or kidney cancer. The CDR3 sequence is CASSKSGQAAFF. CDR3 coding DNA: TGTGCCAGCAGCAAGTCGGGACAGGCAGCTTTCTTT.